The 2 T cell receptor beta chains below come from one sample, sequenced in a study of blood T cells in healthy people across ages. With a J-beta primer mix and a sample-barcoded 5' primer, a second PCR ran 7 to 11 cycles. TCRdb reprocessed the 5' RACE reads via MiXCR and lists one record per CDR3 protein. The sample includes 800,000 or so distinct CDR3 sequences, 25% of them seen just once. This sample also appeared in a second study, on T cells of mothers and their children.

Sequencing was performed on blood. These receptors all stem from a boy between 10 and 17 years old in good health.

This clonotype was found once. The CDR3 nucleotides are TGCGCCAGCAGCCAAGACGCGGACCCGGGGTATGGCTACACCTTC. Its protein is CASSQDADPGYGYTF. The chain is built from TRBV4-3 and TRBJ1-2, with unresolved D. Trimming took 0 bases from V and 5 from J, leaving 13 bases between them. This CDR3 spans 15 amino acids. Germline assignment: CDR1 LGHNA and CDR2 YSLEER.

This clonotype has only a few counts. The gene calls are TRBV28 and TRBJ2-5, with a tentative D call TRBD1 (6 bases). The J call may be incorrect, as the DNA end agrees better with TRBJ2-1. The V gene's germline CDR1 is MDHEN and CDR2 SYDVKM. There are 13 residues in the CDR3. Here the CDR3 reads CASSLLGANEQFF. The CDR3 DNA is TGTGCCAGCAGTTTATTGGGGGCCAACGAGCAGTTCTTC.